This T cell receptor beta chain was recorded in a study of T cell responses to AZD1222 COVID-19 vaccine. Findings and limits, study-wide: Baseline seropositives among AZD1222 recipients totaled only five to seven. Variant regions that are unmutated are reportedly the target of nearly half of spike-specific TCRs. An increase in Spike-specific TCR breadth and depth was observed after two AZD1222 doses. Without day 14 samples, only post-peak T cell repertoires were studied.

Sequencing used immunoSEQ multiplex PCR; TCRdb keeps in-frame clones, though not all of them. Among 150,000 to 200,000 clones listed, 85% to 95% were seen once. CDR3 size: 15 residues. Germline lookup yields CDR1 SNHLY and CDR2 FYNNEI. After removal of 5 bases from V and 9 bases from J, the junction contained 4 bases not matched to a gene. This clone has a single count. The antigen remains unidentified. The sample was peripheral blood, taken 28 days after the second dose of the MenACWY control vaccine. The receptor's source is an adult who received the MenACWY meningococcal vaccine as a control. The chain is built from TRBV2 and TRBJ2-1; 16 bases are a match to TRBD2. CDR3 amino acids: CASSSGLAGGPEQFF. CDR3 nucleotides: TGTGCCAGCAGTTCGGGACTAGCGGGAGGGCCTGAGCAGTTCTTC.